A selection of T cell receptor beta chains follows, all from one sample in a study of cytomegalovirus exposure and HLA in healthy donors. Assay used: immunoSEQ multiplex PCR; TCRdb lists only in-frame clones, some missing. There are more than 150,000 clones in the sample; 60% to 85% occur only once, and around 1.6% lies in the top ten. Sequencing used PBMCs. The receptors come from a man aged 18-30 years in good health and CMV-seronegative. Each CDR3 is given with its conserved first and last residue. D genes are given only for firm matches. Expanded clones are given a class, and other clones once, few, many or no size at all.

CDR3 DNA: TGTGCCAGCAGTCCCAGGACAGGTGAGGGGAATCAGCCCCAGCATTTT
CDR3 protein: CASSPRTGEGNQPQHF
CDR3 length: 16
clone size: NA
J gene: TRBJ1-5
V gene: TRBV27
D gene: TRBD1

CDR3 DNA: TGTGCCAGCAGTGGCCACGGGGGGCGGGACTATGGCTACACCTTC
CDR3 protein: CASSGHGGRDYGYTF
CDR3 length: 15
clone size: NA
J gene: TRBJ1-2
V gene: TRBV6-6
D gene: NA

CDR3 DNA: TGTGCCAGCAGTTACGGTGGACTGACCTCTGGAAACACCATATATTTT
CDR3 protein: CASSYGGLTSGNTIYF
CDR3 length: 16
clone size: NA
J gene: TRBJ1-3
V gene: TRBV28
D gene: NA

CDR3 DNA: TGTGCCAGCAGTTTCAGCGGGAGGGCCTTCTACTACGAGCAGTACTTC
CDR3 protein: CASSFSGRAFYYEQYF
CDR3 length: 16
clone size: NA
J gene: TRBJ2-7
V gene: TRBV28
D gene: TRBD2

CDR3 DNA: TGTGCCAGTAGCTTGGGCTCCTTTGGTGGCTACACCTTC
CDR3 protein: CASSLGSFGGYTF
CDR3 length: 13
clone size: NA
J gene: TRBJ1-2
V gene: TRBV19
D gene: NA

CDR3 DNA: TGTGCCAGCAGTTTAGCCACGGGGGGCGGCTACACCTTC
CDR3 protein: CASSLATGGGYTF
CDR3 length: 13
clone size: NA
J gene: TRBJ1-2
V gene: TRBV27
D gene: NA

CDR3 DNA: TGCGCCAGCAGTGAGTCGGGCAGGGACGAGCAGTACTTC
CDR3 protein: CASSESGRDEQYF
CDR3 length: 13
clone size: NA
J gene: TRBJ2-7
V gene: TRBV10-1
D gene: NA

CDR3 DNA: TGTGCCATCAGCCCGACAGGGGGGCCTGAAGCTTTCTTT
CDR3 protein: CAISPTGGPEAFF
CDR3 length: 13
clone size: NA
J gene: TRBJ1-1
V gene: TRBV10-3
D gene: TRBD1

CDR3 DNA: TGTGCCAGCAGGGTCGGGACACAGAACACCGGGGAGCTGTTTTTT
CDR3 protein: CASRVGTQNTGELFF
CDR3 length: 15
clone size: NA
J gene: TRBJ2-2
V gene: TRBV7-6
D gene: NA

CDR3 DNA: TGTGCCAGCAGCTTAATGGGGAGCGTGAGGACAGCAACGCAGTATTTT
CDR3 protein: CASSLMGSVRTATQYF
CDR3 length: 16
clone size: few
J gene: TRBJ2-3
V gene: TRBV7-3
D gene: NA

CDR3 DNA: TGTGCCATCCGGGACAGGGGGTCCCCCATGGGGGGCTACACCTTC
CDR3 protein: CAIRDRGSPMGGYTF
CDR3 length: 15
clone size: once
J gene: TRBJ1-2
V gene: TRBV10-3
D gene: TRBD1

CDR3 DNA: TGTGCCAGTAGTTCGTGGACTGGGAACAATGAGCAGTTCTTC
CDR3 protein: CASSSWTGNNEQFF
CDR3 length: 14
clone size: NA
J gene: TRBJ2-1
V gene: TRBV19
D gene: NA

CDR3 DNA: TGTGCCAGCGGGAGTTATTCAGATACGCAGTATTTT
CDR3 protein: CASGSYSDTQYF
CDR3 length: 12
clone size: once
J gene: TRBJ2-3
V gene: TRBV7-9
D gene: NA

CDR3 DNA: TGTGCCAGCAGCGTAGTGGGACAGCCTGGAAACACCATATATTTT
CDR3 protein: CASSVVGQPGNTIYF
CDR3 length: 15
clone size: once
J gene: TRBJ1-3
V gene: TRBV9
D gene: TRBD1

CDR3 DNA: TGTGCCAGTAGACTTACCGGGACAGATCTCTATGGCTACACCTTC
CDR3 protein: CASRLTGTDLYGYTF
CDR3 length: 15
clone size: NA
J gene: TRBJ1-2
V gene: TRBV19
D gene: TRBD1

CDR3 DNA: TGTGCCAGCAGTTTAGCCCAATGGACAGGGCGGAATGGCTACACCTTC
CDR3 protein: CASSLAQWTGRNGYTF
CDR3 length: 16
clone size: NA
J gene: TRBJ1-2
V gene: TRBV28
D gene: TRBD1

CDR3 DNA: TGTGCCAGTAGTATAGGGGACAGCCGGAACTATGGCTACACCTTC
CDR3 protein: CASSIGDSRNYGYTF
CDR3 length: 15
clone size: NA
J gene: TRBJ1-2
V gene: TRBV19
D gene: TRBD1

CDR3 DNA: TGTGCCACCCGGAGGGTAGCGGGAGTCAATGAGCAGTTCTTC
CDR3 protein: CATRRVAGVNEQFF
CDR3 length: 14
clone size: once
J gene: TRBJ2-1
V gene: TRBV27
D gene: TRBD2

CDR3 DNA: TGTGCCATCAGTGAGCGGACAGGGCGCCAAGAGACCCAGTACTTC
CDR3 protein: CAISERTGRQETQYF
CDR3 length: 15
clone size: once
J gene: TRBJ2-5
V gene: TRBV10-3
D gene: TRBD1

CDR3 DNA: TGTGCCTGGAGTTCGGGGGGAGCAGATACGCAGTATTTT
CDR3 protein: CAWSSGGADTQYF
CDR3 length: 13
clone size: NA
J gene: TRBJ2-3
V gene: TRBV30
D gene: TRBD2

CDR3 DNA: TGTGCCTGGAGTGTAGTAGGGGGACGGGAGCAGTACTTC
CDR3 protein: CAWSVVGGREQYF
CDR3 length: 13
clone size: NA
J gene: TRBJ2-7
V gene: TRBV30
D gene: NA

CDR3 DNA: TGTTCCAGCAGCTTTAGAGTCGGGGAGCTGTTTTTT
CDR3 protein: CSSSFRVGELFF
CDR3 length: 12
clone size: once
J gene: TRBJ2-2
V gene: TRBV7-9
D gene: NA

CDR3 DNA: TGTGCCAGCAGTTCCTACCCGGGGAGAAAAGCTTTCTTT
CDR3 protein: CASSSYPGRKAFF
CDR3 length: 13
clone size: NA
J gene: TRBJ1-1
V gene: TRBV27
D gene: NA

CDR3 DNA: TGTGCCAGCAGTTCGCGGGACAGCGACTATGGCTACACCTTC
CDR3 protein: CASSSRDSDYGYTF
CDR3 length: 14
clone size: NA
J gene: TRBJ1-2
V gene: TRBV5-6
D gene: TRBD1

CDR3 DNA: TGTGCCAGCAGCGTAGTCCCAGGTGGTACTGAAGCTTTCTTT
CDR3 protein: CASSVVPGGTEAFF
CDR3 length: 14
clone size: NA
J gene: TRBJ1-1
V gene: TRBV9
D gene: NA

CDR3 DNA: TGTGCCAGCAGCTTGGAAGACAGGGGGTACGAGCAGTTCTTC
CDR3 protein: CASSLEDRGYEQFF
CDR3 length: 14
clone size: NA
J gene: TRBJ2-1
V gene: TRBV5-8
D gene: TRBD1

CDR3 DNA: TGTGCCAGCAGTTTATTGCGATACGAGCAGTACTTC
CDR3 protein: CASSLLRYEQYF
CDR3 length: 12
clone size: few
J gene: TRBJ2-7
V gene: TRBV28
D gene: NA

CDR3 DNA: TGTGCCAGTAAGACCAGGGTACTACCTGGGGCCAACGTCCTGACTTTC
CDR3 protein: CASKTRVLPGANVLTF
CDR3 length: 16
clone size: NA
J gene: TRBJ2-6
V gene: TRBV19
D gene: NA

CDR3 DNA: TGTGCCAGCAGTGAAGTCGGGGGTCCTCAGCCCCAGCATTTT
CDR3 protein: CASSEVGGPQPQHF
CDR3 length: 14
clone size: NA
J gene: TRBJ1-5
V gene: TRBV6-1
D gene: NA

CDR3 DNA: TGTGCCAGCACGGACACGGCTAATGAAAAACTGTTTTTT
CDR3 protein: CASTDTANEKLFF
CDR3 length: 13
clone size: NA
J gene: TRBJ1-4
V gene: TRBV6-5
D gene: NA

CDR3 DNA: TGTGCCACCAGCCCTGTGGGGGGCTCCTACAATGAGCAGTTCTTC
CDR3 protein: CATSPVGGSYNEQFF
CDR3 length: 15
clone size: NA
J gene: TRBJ2-1
V gene: TRBV15
D gene: NA

CDR3 DNA: TGTGCCAGCAGCTTAGTGGGGGCCCAAGAGACCCAGTACTTC
CDR3 protein: CASSLVGAQETQYF
CDR3 length: 14
clone size: few
J gene: TRBJ2-5
V gene: TRBV11-2
D gene: NA

CDR3 DNA: TGTGCCAGCAGGGAACTTGGGGCGACGGATGAGCAGTTCTTC
CDR3 protein: CASRELGATDEQFF
CDR3 length: 14
clone size: NA
J gene: TRBJ2-1
V gene: TRBV2
D gene: NA

CDR3 DNA: TGTGCCAGCATCCCCCGGACATATATAGACTACGAGCAGTACTTC
CDR3 protein: CASIPRTYIDYEQYF
CDR3 length: 15
clone size: NA
J gene: TRBJ2-7
V gene: TRBV28
D gene: NA

CDR3 DNA: TGCGCCAGCAGCTTTAATGAGCAGGGGCCGGACACTGAAGCTTTCTTT
CDR3 protein: CASSFNEQGPDTEAFF
CDR3 length: 16
clone size: NA
J gene: TRBJ1-1
V gene: TRBV5-1
D gene: NA

CDR3 DNA: TGTGCCATCAGTGAGTCCGTCTCTGGAAACACCATATATTTT
CDR3 protein: CAISESVSGNTIYF
CDR3 length: 14
clone size: NA
J gene: TRBJ1-3
V gene: TRBV10-3
D gene: NA

CDR3 DNA: TGTGCCAGCAGCCAAGACCGGGACAGGGGCTTGAAGGGGCAGTACTTC
CDR3 protein: CASSQDRDRGLKGQYF
CDR3 length: 16
clone size: NA
J gene: TRBJ2-7
V gene: TRBV4-2
D gene: TRBD1

CDR3 DNA: TGTGCCTGGAGTGACAGCGTAGCGGGGACCTACAATGAGCAGTTCTTC
CDR3 protein: CAWSDSVAGTYNEQFF
CDR3 length: 16
clone size: NA
J gene: TRBJ2-1
V gene: TRBV30
D gene: TRBD2

CDR3 DNA: TGTGCCATCAGGGGACGACAGGGCGGAATGGGGGGGAACACTGAAGCTTTCTTT
CDR3 protein: CAIRGRQGGMGGNTEAFF
CDR3 length: 18
clone size: NA
J gene: TRBJ1-1
V gene: TRBV10-3
D gene: TRBD1

CDR3 DNA: TGTGCCAGCAGCGTAGAACCTAGCGGGAGATGGGAGACCCAGTACTTC
CDR3 protein: CASSVEPSGRWETQYF
CDR3 length: 16
clone size: NA
J gene: TRBJ2-5
V gene: TRBV9
D gene: TRBD2

CDR3 DNA: TGTGCCAGCAGTTACAGCGGGTATAACACTGAAGCTTTCTTT
CDR3 protein: CASSYSGYNTEAFF
CDR3 length: 14
clone size: few
J gene: TRBJ1-1
V gene: TRBV6-5
D gene: NA

CDR3 DNA: TGTGCCAGCAGCTTGGGGGGGGGCTCCTACGAGCAGTACTTC
CDR3 protein: CASSLGGGSYEQYF
CDR3 length: 14
clone size: once
J gene: TRBJ2-7
V gene: TRBV5-4
D gene: TRBD2

CDR3 DNA: TGTGCCAGCTCACCGCAGATGAACACTGAAGCTTTCTTT
CDR3 protein: CASSPQMNTEAFF
CDR3 length: 13
clone size: few
J gene: TRBJ1-1
V gene: TRBV18
D gene: NA

CDR3 DNA: TGTGCCAGCAGTGAGTGGCAGACTAGCTCCTACGAGCAGTACTTC
CDR3 protein: CASSEWQTSSYEQYF
CDR3 length: 15
clone size: NA
J gene: TRBJ2-7
V gene: TRBV6-1
D gene: NA

CDR3 DNA: TGCGCCAGCAGAGGAGGGCCGAGCTCCTACGAGCAGTACTTC
CDR3 protein: CASRGGPSSYEQYF
CDR3 length: 14
clone size: NA
J gene: TRBJ2-7
V gene: TRBV5-1
D gene: NA

CDR3 DNA: TGTGCCAGCAGCGTAGCCCCTGGCAGCTCTAGCACCGGGGAGCTGTTTTTT
CDR3 protein: CASSVAPGSSSTGELFF
CDR3 length: 17
clone size: NA
J gene: TRBJ2-2
V gene: TRBV9
D gene: NA

CDR3 DNA: TGTGCCAGCAGTTACTCGAGGGACACCTCCTACGAGCAGTACTTC
CDR3 protein: CASSYSRDTSYEQYF
CDR3 length: 15
clone size: NA
J gene: TRBJ2-7
V gene: TRBV6-5
D gene: NA

CDR3 DNA: TGTGCCACCAGCAGAGTTGGGACTAGCGGGAGAGGAAAGCGGACCGGGGAGCTGTTTTTT
CDR3 protein: CATSRVGTSGRGKRTGELFF
CDR3 length: 20
clone size: NA
J gene: TRBJ2-2
V gene: TRBV15
D gene: TRBD2

CDR3 DNA: TGTGCCATCACCCAGACTAGCGGCGGCCGAGATACGCAGTATTTT
CDR3 protein: CAITQTSGGRDTQYF
CDR3 length: 15
clone size: NA
J gene: TRBJ2-3
V gene: TRBV10-3
D gene: TRBD2

CDR3 DNA: TGTGCCAGCACCAATGGACAGGCGGGAAACACTGAAGCTTTCTTT
CDR3 protein: CASTNGQAGNTEAFF
CDR3 length: 15
clone size: few
J gene: TRBJ1-1
V gene: TRBV28
D gene: TRBD1

CDR3 DNA: TGTGCCAGCAGCCAAGATCGGCGGTCTTTCGGAAGTTCACCCCTCCACTTT
CDR3 protein: CASSQDRRSFGSSPLHF
CDR3 length: 17
clone size: NA
J gene: TRBJ1-6
V gene: TRBV14
D gene: NA

CDR3 DNA: TGTGCCGCACAGGGCATTGGGTACAATGAGCAGTTCTTC
CDR3 protein: CAAQGIGYNEQFF
CDR3 length: 13
clone size: once
J gene: TRBJ2-1
V gene: TRBV6-5
D gene: NA

CDR3 DNA: TGTGCCGGCTTAGCGGATAGCTCCTACAATGAGCAGTTCTTC
CDR3 protein: CAGLADSSYNEQFF
CDR3 length: 14
clone size: NA
J gene: TRBJ2-1
V gene: TRBV2
D gene: NA

CDR3 DNA: TGTGCCAGCAGCTTGGAGTTTCGGGGTGCGAGCACTGAAGCTTTCTTT
CDR3 protein: CASSLEFRGASTEAFF
CDR3 length: 16
clone size: NA
J gene: TRBJ1-1
V gene: TRBV5-6
D gene: NA

CDR3 DNA: TGTGCCATCCAGAGCCGGACGGGAAATCAGCCCCAGCATTTT
CDR3 protein: CAIQSRTGNQPQHF
CDR3 length: 14
clone size: NA
J gene: TRBJ1-5
V gene: TRBV28
D gene: NA

CDR3 DNA: TGTGCCAGCAGTAATGGGGCCGGACACTTCACCGACTATGGCTACACCTTC
CDR3 protein: CASSNGAGHFTDYGYTF
CDR3 length: 17
clone size: NA
J gene: TRBJ1-2
V gene: TRBV2
D gene: NA

CDR3 DNA: TGTGCCAGCAGCTTGGCTAGATCTTCCACAAGGGGCTACACCTTC
CDR3 protein: CASSLARSSTRGYTF
CDR3 length: 15
clone size: NA
J gene: TRBJ1-2
V gene: TRBV5-6
D gene: NA

CDR3 DNA: TGTGCCAGCAGCCAACTCCCTTCGGGCTCCTACAATGAGCAGTTCTTC
CDR3 protein: CASSQLPSGSYNEQFF
CDR3 length: 16
clone size: few
J gene: TRBJ2-1
V gene: TRBV4-2
D gene: NA